This paragraph reports one T cell receptor (beta chain). The antigen remains undetermined. These data belong to a study of T cell responses to AZD1222 COVID-19 vaccine. Generated by immunoSEQ multiplex PCR, the TCRdb table keeps only in-frame clones and is missing some. The sample lists 90,000 to 120,000 clones, roughly 90% seen once, with roughly 1.2% in the top ten. V was clipped by 5 bases and J by 4 bases; unmatched bases: 4. The CDR3 covers 13 residues. CDR1 MRHNA and CDR2 SNTAGT come from the germline V gene. Study conclusions and caveats: Reportedly, nearly half of unique spike TCRs recognized epitopes outside B.1.351/B.1.1.7 mutations.

This receptor was taken from an adult in good health. Sample: peripheral blood, taken on day 0 of AZD1222 vaccination. The chain carries TRBV6-4 and TRBJ2-5; 7 bases fit TRBD1. The CDR3 reads CASSNRGGETQYF. The CDR3 DNA sequence: TGTGCCAGCAGTAACAGGGGCGGAGAGACCCAGTACTTC.